This T cell receptor (beta chain) was identified in a study of control samples from healthy donors and cancer patients. The table came from immunoSEQ multiplex PCR; TCRdb's copy has only in-frame clones and leaves some out. The data hold 150,000 to 200,000 clones, with 91% observed a single time. V was cut by 2 bases and J by 0 bases, with 8 bases left in between. This CDR3 spans 15 amino acids. From germline, CDR1 is KGHSH and CDR2 LQKENI. The specimen sequenced was blood. This chain joins TRBV18 and TRBJ2-1, with D possibly TRBD2 on 5 matching bases. This clonotype was sampled from a woman aged 30 to 39 in good health. CDR3 region: CASSPGSGSYNEQFF. The CDR3 DNA sequence: TGTGCCAGCTCACCAGGAAGCGGCTCCTACAATGAGCAGTTCTTC.